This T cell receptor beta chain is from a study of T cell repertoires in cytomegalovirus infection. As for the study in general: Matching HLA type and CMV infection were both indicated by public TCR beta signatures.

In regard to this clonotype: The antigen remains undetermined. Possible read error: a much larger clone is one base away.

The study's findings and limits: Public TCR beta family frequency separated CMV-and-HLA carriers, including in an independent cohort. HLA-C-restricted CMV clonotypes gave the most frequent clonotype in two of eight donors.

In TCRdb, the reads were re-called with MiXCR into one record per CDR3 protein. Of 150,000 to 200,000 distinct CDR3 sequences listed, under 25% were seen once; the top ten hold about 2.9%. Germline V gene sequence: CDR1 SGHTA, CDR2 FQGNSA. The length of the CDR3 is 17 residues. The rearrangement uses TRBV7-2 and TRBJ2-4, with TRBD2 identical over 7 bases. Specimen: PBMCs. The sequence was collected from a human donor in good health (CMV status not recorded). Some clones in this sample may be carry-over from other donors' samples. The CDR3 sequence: CASSLRRGGLAKTIQYF. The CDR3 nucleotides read TGTGCCAGCAGCTTGAGAAGGGGAGGGTTGGCCAAAACCATTCAGTACTTC.